The 13 T cell receptor beta chains listed next were all sequenced from one sample in a study of breast tumors, draining lymph nodes, adjacent tissues. Axillary draining lymph nodes of breast cancer patients supplied the node samples. TCRdb reanalysed the multiplex PCR reads using MiXCR and keeps one entry per CDR3 protein. The profile shows about 180,000 distinct CDR3 sequences, roughly a third of them singletons. The source material was axillary lymph node tissue. Receptors were obtained from a female donor with breast cancer. Some clones in this sample may be carry-over from other donors' samples.

At least ten counts were recorded for this clonotype. The rearrangement joins TRBV5-5 to TRBJ2-2; no clear D. Germline loops: CDR1 SGHKS, CDR2 YYEKEE (reference sequence). The CDR3 runs to 14 residues. Trimming took 4 bases from V and 7 from J, leaving 14 bases between them. CDR3 residues: CASSPSVGHGELFF. DNA of the CDR3: TGTGCCAGCAGCCCTTCCGTCGGGCACGGGGAGCTGTTTTTT.

With respect to this clonotype: This may stem from a read error, because a much larger clone lies one nucleotide away. The V gene is TRBV6-6, the J gene TRBJ2-1, with 8 positions matching TRBD1. The V gene's germline CDR1 is MNHNY and CDR2 SVGAGI (reference sequence). The length of the CDR3 is 14 residues. The V segment lost 5 bases and the J segment 7 bases; nucleotides outside the gene matches: 7. CDR3 region: CASSHRQGNNEQFF. CDR3 sequence (DNA): TGTGCCAGCAGTCACAGACAGGGGAATAATGAGCAGTTCTTC.

This clonotype showed up many times. The V and J genes are TRBV29-1 and TRBJ2-3; either TRBD1 or TRBD2 may fit D (5 bases each). V dropped 7 bases and J dropped 0 bases, with 23 bases sitting between them. Germline V CDR1 and CDR2: SQVTM, ANQGSEA. This CDR3 contains 17 residues. The CDR3 reads CSAKRTGDGPSTDTQYF. The CDR3 region has the DNA TGCAGCGCCAAAAGGACCGGGGACGGGCCTAGCACAGATACGCAGTATTTT.

CDR3 sequence: CASRWSSSGDNEQFF. The CDR3, as DNA: TGTGCCAGCAGATGGTCGTCTAGCGGAGACAATGAGCAGTTCTTC. The chain combines TRBV6-1 with TRBJ2-1; 7 nucleotides match TRBD2. Trimming at V came to 6 bases and at J to 5 bases, leaving 10 bases not matched to a gene. Germline CDR1 and CDR2: MNHNS and SASEGT. The CDR3 is 15 residues long.

This clonotype appeared once. The rearrangement joins TRBV5-1 to TRBJ1-6; D ambiguous. This CDR3 has 13 residues. Looked up from germline, CDR1 is SGHRS and CDR2 is YFSETQ. Trimming removed 0 bases at V and 14 bases at J, with 12 bases between. The CDR3 DNA reads as TGCGCCAGCAGCTTGGTCGGGGTCGTATCCCTCCACTTT. It codes for CASSLVGVVSLHF.

This chain links TRBV7-2 with TRBJ2-5, with D perhaps assigned TRBD1 or TRBD2 (5 bases each). The CDR3 is made up of 15 amino acids. V dropped 3 bases and J dropped 2 bases, with 13 bases sitting between them. The germline gives CDR1 SGHTA, CDR2 FQGNSA. CDR3 region: CASSLGPGNQETQYF. DNA of the CDR3: TGTGCCAGCAGCTTGGGGCCCGGGAATCAAGAGACCCAGTACTTC.

The V and J genes are TRBV9 and TRBJ2-7, with D possibly TRBD1 on 5 matching bases. V was trimmed by 4 bases and J by 5 bases, leaving 25 bases between them. The CDR3 contains 17 residues. Per the germline V gene, CDR1 is SGDLS and CDR2 is YYNGEE. Here the CDR3 reads CASSQLGLTDGQHEQYF. CDR3 DNA sequence: TGTGCCAGCAGCCAATTGGGCTTGACAGATGGCCAGCACGAGCAGTACTTC.

The rearrangement links TRBV6-6 to TRBJ2-1; D gene uncertain. Trimming cost V 6 bases and J 8 bases, with 14 bases left between them. Looked up from germline, CDR1 is MNHNY and CDR2 is SVGAGI (reference sequence). CDR3 length: 13 amino acids. The CDR3 sequence: CASSRSGWDEQFF. For the CDR3, the DNA is TGTGCCAGCAGCCGATCGGGCTGGGATGAGCAGTTCTTC.

This clonotype was observed many times. This sequence joins TRBV5-6 and TRBJ2-7; weak D call: TRBD2 (6 bases). V shed 6 bases and J shed 2 bases, with 12 bases lying between them. Per the germline V gene, CDR1 is SGHDT and CDR2 is YYEEEE. This CDR3 is built from 13 residues. The CDR3 DNA follows: TGTGCCAGCACCGTCGGGGGAACCTACGAGCAGTACTTC. Amino acids: CASTVGGTYEQYF. The entire variable domain, with the rest obtained from reference TRBV5-6 and TRBJ2-7, is as follows: DAGVTQSPTHLIKTRGQQVTLRCSPKSGHDTVSWYQQALGQGPQFIFQYYEEEERQRGNFPDRFSGHQFPNYSSELNVNALLLGDSALYLCASTVGGTYEQYFGPGTRLTVT.

This clonotype was detected many times. The chain is built from TRBV30 and TRBJ2-1; no firm D call. The germline V and J ends were trimmed by 0 bases and 8 bases, with 8 bases remaining between them. CDR3 length: 12 amino acids. Germline CDR1 and CDR2: GTSNPN and SVGIG (reference sequence). This CDR3 reads CAWSVRIDEQFF. Here the CDR3 DNA reads TGTGCCTGGAGTGTTAGGATCGATGAGCAGTTCTTC.

This clonotype was counted many times. The chain links TRBV10-1 to TRBJ2-1; D is perhaps TRBD1 (6 bases). Trimming left V 3 bases short and J 7 bases short, with 13 bases between. The CDR3 consists of 14 residues. Per the germline V gene, CDR1 is WNHNN and CDR2 is SYGVQD (reference sequence). In DNA, the CDR3 is TGCGCCAGCAGTGAATTCAGGGGCTGGAATGAGCAGTTCTTC. Protein sequence: CASSEFRGWNEQFF.

This rearrangement joins TRBV5-1 to TRBJ1-6, with 8 bases lining up with TRBD1. Germline trimming cut 4 bases from V and 7 bases from J; bases unmatched to any gene: 7. Germline-derived CDR1 and CDR2 are SGHRS and YFSETQ. The CDR3 runs 15 residues. The DNA for the CDR3 is TGCGCCAGCAGCCGCCAAGGACAGGGAAATTCACCCCTCCACTTT. As protein: CASSRQGQGNSPLHF.

The table lists this clonotype with many counts. The rearrangement joins TRBV16 to TRBJ2-1; 7 bases are shared with TRBD2. CDR1 is KGHSY, CDR2 FQNENV, per germline. This CDR3 has 14 amino acids. V lost 7 bases, J lost 6 bases, and 9 bases stayed unmatched. The CDR3 loop reads CASMGGSATNEQFF. CDR3 coding DNA: TGTGCCAGCATGGGAGGGAGCGCAACCAATGAGCAGTTCTTC. Full variable domain (remainder filled in from reference TRBV16 and TRBJ2-1): GEEVAQTPKHLVRGEGQKAKLYCAPIKGHSYVFWYQQVLKNEFKFLISFQNENVFDETGMPKERFSAKCLPNSPCSLEIQATKLEDSAVYFCASMGGSATNEQFFGPGTRLTVL.